The text below deals with one T cell receptor (beta chain). Its specificity is not known. This sample stems from a study of T cell responses to AZD1222 COVID-19 vaccine. CDR1 and CDR2 (germline): GTSNPN, SVGIG (reference sequence). The CDR3 totals 14 residues. V was clipped by 3 bases and J by 7 bases, with 15 bases between them. Assay: immunoSEQ multiplex PCR; the TCRdb copy retains only in-frame clones and omits some. The sample has roughly 98,000 clones, 90% to 95% seen once. Overall study findings and caveats: Baseline seropositivity characterized only a handful of AZD1222 recipients.

This specimen was peripheral blood, taken on day 0 of AZD1222 vaccination. The chain recombines TRBV30 with TRBJ1-4; no reliable D call. This receptor was identified in an adult in good health. The CDR3: CAWRDPGGTEKLFF. DNA for the CDR3: TGTGCCTGGAGGGACCCTGGAGGCACTGAAAAACTGTTTTTT. Variable domain in full (rest from reference TRBV30 and TRBJ1-4): SQTIHQWPATLVQPVGSPLSLECTVEGTSNPNLYWYRQAAGRGLQLLFYSVGIGQISSEVPQNLSASRPQDRQFILSSKKLLLSDSGFYLCAWRDPGGTEKLFFGSGTQLSVL.